Listed below are T cell receptor beta chains from one sample, sequenced in a study of T-cell memory formation after mild COVID-19. TCRdb analysed the 5' RACE reads with MiXCR anew, one entry per CDR3 protein. Among 450,000 or so distinct CDR3 sequences listed, about 23% were seen once. The sample comprised PBMCs or a T cell subset sorted from them (not recorded which). These receptors were taken from an adult woman who had mild COVID-19 (a few samples of this study predate the infection). Cell type and time point are not known. Each CDR3 is given with its conserved first and last residue. A D gene is named only where the DNA matches it firmly. Only some rows state a clone size, as once, few, many or a class for expanded clones.

TRBJ2-3 | TRBD1 | few | TRBV2 | CASSPGTGEADTQYF | TGTGCCAGCAGTCCCGGGACAGGGGAAGCAGATACGCAGTATTTT
TRBJ1-5 | - | - | TRBV7-2 | CASSLNLGRGNNQPQHF | TGTGCCAGCAGCTTAAATCTGGGCAGGGGAAACAATCAGCCCCAGCATTTT
TRBJ1-5 | TRBD1 | - | TRBV12-3/TRBV12-4 | CASSLQGASQPQHF | TGTGCCAGCAGTTTACAGGGGGCGAGTCAGCCCCAGCATTTT
TRBJ1-1 | - | few | TRBV4-3 | CASSQGGASNTEAFF | TGCGCCAGCAGCCAAGGAGGGGCGTCGAACACTGAAGCTTTCTTT
TRBJ2-7 | TRBD2 | - | TRBV20-1 | CSAKIAGVRGSEQYF | TGCAGTGCTAAAATAGCGGGAGTCCGTGGAAGCGAGCAGTACTTC
TRBJ1-6 | - | - | TRBV11-2 | CASSLRLRGLSPLHF | TGTGCCAGCAGCTTACGGCTCCGGGGCCTTTCACCCCTCCACTTT
TRBJ2-4 | TRBD1 | many | TRBV6-5 | CASKGGQAKGKNIQYF | TGTGCCAGCAAAGGGGGACAGGCTAAAGGCAAAAACATTCAGTACTTC
TRBJ2-7 | TRBD1 | - | TRBV10-1 | CASSAKLDRVKQYF | TGCGCCAGCAGCGCGAAACTAGACAGGGTTAAGCAGTACTTC
TRBJ1-1 | - | - | TRBV7-8 | CASSKAGALEAFF | TGTGCCAGCAGCAAGGCAGGGGCTCTTGAAGCTTTCTTT
TRBJ2-1 | - | - | TRBV2 | CASTAYNEQFF | TGTGCCAGCACGGCCTACAATGAGCAGTTCTTC
TRBJ1-1 | - | - | TRBV4-3 | CASSQDEDSYRFKAFF | TGCGCCAGCAGCCAAGATGAGGACAGTTACAGGTTCAAAGCTTTCTTT
TRBJ1-1 | TRBD1 | - | TRBV12-3/TRBV12-4 | CASGSDVRGQAFF | TGTGCCAGCGGATCCGACGTCAGGGGGCAAGCTTTCTTT
TRBJ2-1 | - | few | TRBV6-5 | CASRDSGGNEQFF | TGTGCCAGCCGGGATTCCGGCGGGAATGAGCAGTTCTTC
TRBJ1-6 | - | once | TRBV25-1 | CASSESYGNSPLHF | TGTGCCAGCAGTGAATCGTACGGTAATTCACCCCTCCACTTT
TRBJ2-1 | TRBD1 | few | TRBV19 | CASSPKPRQGWNEQFF | TGTGCCAGTAGTCCTAAACCCAGACAGGGTTGGAATGAGCAGTTCTTC
TRBJ2-7 | - | - | TRBV2 | CASRLGQTRSYEQYF | TGTGCCAGCAGACTAGGACAGACCCGATCCTACGAGCAGTACTTC
TRBJ2-5 | TRBD1 | - | TRBV19 | CASSTTPGTGKETQYF | TGTGCCAGTAGTACTACCCCCGGGACAGGAAAAGAGACCCAGTACTTC
TRBJ2-7 | - | - | TRBV5-1 | CASTYDQREQYF | TGCGCCAGCACCTACGACCAGCGAGAGCAGTACTTC
TRBJ2-3 | - | - | TRBV2 | CASGGQGNTDTQYF | TGTGCCAGCGGGGGACAAGGGAACACAGATACGCAGTATTTT
TRBJ2-1 | TRBD2 | few | TRBV4-1 | CASSPGTSVVDEQFF | TGCGCCAGCAGCCCCGGGACTAGCGTCGTAGATGAGCAGTTCTTC
TRBJ2-7 | - | - | TRBV12-3/TRBV12-4 | CASSFTDYEQYF | TGTGCCAGCAGTTTTACGGACTACGAGCAGTACTTC
TRBJ2-1 | - | many | TRBV5-1 | CASSLEPSDLHEQFF | TGCGCCAGCAGCTTGGAGCCTAGCGACCTGCATGAGCAGTTCTTC
TRBJ1-5 | - | - | TRBV24-1 | CATSVGGVNQPQHF | TGTGCCACCAGTGTGGGAGGGGTAAATCAGCCCCAGCATTTT
TRBJ1-2 | - | few | TRBV29-1 | CSVPDGANYGYTF | TGCAGCGTCCCGGACGGAGCTAACTATGGCTACACCTTC
TRBJ2-7 | TRBD2 | - | TRBV7-9 | CASSAKGLAGEYEQYF | TGTGCCAGCAGCGCCAAGGGACTAGCGGGAGAATACGAGCAGTACTTC
TRBJ2-7 | - | - | TRBV20-1 | CSAREGAASVEQYF | TGCAGTGCTAGAGAAGGGGCAGCATCGGTCGAGCAGTACTTC
TRBJ2-3 | TRBD1 | - | TRBV5-1 | CASSLPGQGKDRTQYF | TGCGCCAGCAGCTTACCGGGACAGGGGAAAGATCGTACGCAGTATTTT
TRBJ1-5 | - | - | TRBV2 | CASSPEGFLQPQHF | TGTGCCAGCAGCCCTGAGGGGTTCCTACAGCCCCAGCATTTT
TRBJ1-5 | - | - | TRBV12-3/TRBV12-4 | CASSGQYNQPQHF | TGTGCCAGCAGCGGACAGTACAATCAGCCCCAGCATTTT
TRBJ2-1 | - | - | TRBV20-1 | CSAETPGLSYNEQFF | TGCAGTGCCGAAACACCGGGACTGTCCTACAATGAGCAGTTCTTC
TRBJ2-1 | TRBD2 | many | TRBV4-2 | CASSQGLAGHNEQFF | TGTGCCAGCAGCCAGGGACTAGCGGGACACAATGAGCAGTTCTTC
TRBJ2-1 | TRBD2 | - | TRBV2 | CASSENPRPRLAGGPVEQFF | TGTGCCAGCAGTGAAAATCCTAGGCCGAGACTAGCGGGAGGGCCCGTTGAGCAGTTCTTC
TRBJ2-4 | TRBD2 | - | TRBV4-1 | CASSQAYGGAAKNIQYF | TGCGCCAGCAGCCAAGCGTACGGGGGGGCTGCCAAAAACATTCAGTACTTC
TRBJ1-1 | TRBD1 | few | TRBV29-1 | CSVETGVRTEAFF | TGCAGCGTTGAAACAGGGGTGCGCACTGAAGCTTTCTTT
TRBJ2-5 | - | - | TRBV5-4 | CASSLGLTEETQYF | TGTGCCAGCAGCTTGGGCCTAACTGAAGAGACCCAGTACTTC
TRBJ1-4 | - | few | TRBV7-9 | CASSLEEGGKLFF | TGTGCCAGCAGCTTAGAAGAAGGTGGTAAACTGTTTTTT
TRBJ1-5 | - | few | TRBV12-3/TRBV12-4 | CASSLTRKGALQHF | TGTGCCAGCAGTTTAACGAGAAAGGGAGCCCTCCAGCATTTT
TRBJ1-1 | - | - | TRBV30 | CAWRGNTEAFF | TGTGCCTGGAGAGGGAACACTGAAGCTTTCTTT
TRBJ1-2 | - | - | TRBV2 | CASTAGVLANYGYTF | TGTGCCAGCACGGCAGGGGTCTTAGCTAACTATGGCTACACCTTC
TRBJ2-1 | TRBD2 | few | TRBV10-3 | CAISEGTSAYNEQFF | TGTGCCATCAGTGAAGGGACTAGCGCATACAATGAGCAGTTCTTC
TRBJ2-3 | TRBD2 | - | TRBV4-2 | CASSQLTGGSTDTQYF | TGTGCCAGCAGCCAACTAACGGGAGGGAGCACAGATACGCAGTATTTT
TRBJ2-1 | TRBD2 | - | TRBV29-1 | CSVGVTSGRSYNEQFF | TGCAGCGTGGGCGTGACTAGCGGGAGGTCTTACAATGAGCAGTTCTTC
TRBJ1-2 | - | - | TRBV24-1 | CATSDPAQGYYGYTF | TGTGCCACCAGTGACCCCGCTCAGGGGTACTATGGCTACACCTTC
TRBJ2-7 | - | - | TRBV12-3/TRBV12-4 | CASTRTAHEQYF | TGTGCCAGCACTCGGACAGCACACGAGCAGTACTTC
TRBJ2-5 | - | - | TRBV3-1 | CASSQAGETQYF | TGTGCCAGCAGCCAAGCTGGAGAGACCCAGTACTTC
TRBJ2-2 | - | - | TRBV7-2 | CASSLASGVTGELFF | TGTGCCAGCAGCTTAGCTAGCGGAGTAACCGGGGAGCTGTTTTTT
TRBJ2-1 | TRBD1 | - | TRBV11-3 | CASSVGDRSQEQFF | TGTGCCAGCAGCGTAGGGGACAGGTCACAAGAGCAGTTCTTC